The 32 T cell receptor beta chains below come from one sample, sequenced in a study of shared clonotypes between healthy human individuals. TCRdb's copy holds only in-frame clones and misses some; the assay was immunoSEQ multiplex PCR. The sample lists 2 million to 2.5 million clones; approximately 93% were seen once. Sample: naive CD4+ T cells from PBMCs. Subset reported: CD45RA+ positively selected. All receptors derive from a man younger than 35 in good health. Some clones in this sample may be carry-over from other donors' samples.

V and J are TRBV10-1 and TRBJ2-5; 11 positions match TRBD1. Looked up from germline, CDR1 is WNHNN and CDR2 is SYGVQD (reference sequence). Unmatched junction bases numbered 5, after V lost 6 bases and J lost 5 bases. CDR3 length: 14 residues. CDR3 nucleotides: TGCGCCAGCAGCCTGGACAGGGGGCGGGAGACCCAGTACTTC. Its protein product is CASSLDRGRETQYF.

The chain joins TRBV7-9 to TRBJ1-4; D not certain. This CDR3 region has 14 residues. Trimming stripped 4 bases from V and 5 bases from J, with 11 bases between. CDR1 SEHNR and CDR2 FQNEAQ come from the germline V gene (reference sequence). CDR3 DNA sequence: TGTGCCAGCAGCTCAAATCGGGGAAATGAAAAACTGTTTTTT. Amino acid sequence: CASSSNRGNEKLFF.

Remarks on this clone: The same CDR3 also results from other DNA sequences found in this sample. The CDR3 bases are TGCGCCAGCAGCACGGGGACGGCACAAGAGACCCAGTACTTC. The encoded protein is CASSTGTAQETQYF. The chain joins TRBV5-1 to TRBJ2-5; D assignment may be TRBD1 or TRBD2 (5 bases each). The CDR3 loop spans 14 amino acids. Trimming removed 4 bases from V and 2 bases from J, with 12 bases in between. CDR1 and CDR2 (germline): SGHRS, YFSETQ.

This sequence joins TRBV2 and TRBJ2-7; D gene ambiguous. This CDR3 region has 12 residues. The germline gives CDR1 SNHLY, CDR2 FYNNEI. With 7 bases removed from V and 7 bases from J, the gap between germline ends came to 14 bases. In DNA, the CDR3 is TGTGCCAGCATGATCGTTTTGGCGGAGCAGTACTTC. Translated, it gives CASMIVLAEQYF.

The gene calls are TRBV6-1 and TRBJ1-2; D may be TRBD1 (5 bases). Per the germline V gene, CDR1 is MNHNS and CDR2 is SASEGT. Trimming removed 1 base from V and 5 bases from J, with 11 bases in between. The CDR3 has 14 residues. CDR3 sequence reads: CASSEEVRVYGYTF. The DNA for the CDR3 is TGTGCCAGCAGTGAAGAGGTCAGGGTTTATGGCTACACCTTC.

The rearrangement uses TRBV2 and TRBJ2-5, with TRBD1 as a possible D gene (5 bases). The CDR3 extends over 14 amino acids. The germline V gene has CDR1 SNHLY and CDR2 FYNNEI. The V gene lost 6 bases and the J gene lost 5 bases, with 16 bases spanning the gap. The DNA for the CDR3 is TGTGCCAGCAGGAGATTAGGGGCCCGCGAGACCCAGTACTTC. Its protein is CASRRLGARETQYF.

This clone is a singleton in its sample. This chain links TRBV2 with TRBJ2-3, with a tentative D call TRBD2 (5 bases). The CDR3 is 14 residues long. Germline V gene data show CDR1 as SNHLY and CDR2 as FYNNEI. Trimming cost V 7 bases and J 2 bases, with 13 bases left between them. In nucleotides, the CDR3 is TGTGCCAGCACCCTAGGACTTGTCACAGATACGCAGTATTTT. This codes for CASTLGLVTDTQYF.

A word on this clone: The same CDR3 also results from other DNA sequences found in this sample. This chain joins TRBV29-1 and TRBJ2-2; tentative D call: TRBD2 (6 bases). V gave up 4 bases and J gave up 5 bases, with 8 bases separating them. CDR1 is SQVTM and CDR2 is ANQGSEA in the germline V gene. The CDR3 has 12 amino acids. The CDR3 spells CSVGSGTGELFF. The CDR3 bases are TGCAGCGTTGGAAGCGGGACCGGGGAGCTGTTTTTT.

This clone was seen a single time. CDR3 amino acids: CASSLAIGQVRTSGSEQFF. The CDR3 region has the DNA TGCGCCAGCAGCTTGGCCATAGGACAGGTCCGGACTAGCGGGAGTGAGCAGTTCTTC. The genes are TRBV5-1 and TRBJ2-1; 13 positions agree with TRBD2. Looked up from germline, CDR1 is SGHRS and CDR2 is YFSETQ. The CDR3 has 19 amino acids. The junction had 15 bases not matched to a gene; V was cut back by 0 bases and J by 9 bases.

The chain joins TRBV28 to TRBJ1-3; D possibly corresponds to TRBD1 (5 bases). The CDR3 runs to 14 residues. Germline V lookup: CDR1 MDHEN, CDR2 SYDVKM. The V gene lost 5 bases and the J gene lost 4 bases, with 12 bases spanning the gap. The CDR3 bases are TGTGCCAGCAGTCCGGGACGCCGGGGAAACACCATATATTTT. This gives the protein CASSPGRRGNTIYF.

In this sample, this clone turned up once. The sample carries other DNA sequences with the same CDR3. The chain is built from TRBV18 and TRBJ1-5; tentatively, D is TRBD1 (5 bases). The V end was cut by 1 base, the J end by 3 bases, with 10 bases between. This CDR3 spans 15 amino acids. Germline CDR1 KGHSH, CDR2 LQKENI. The CDR3 sequence: CASSPQGTDNQPQHF. CDR3 in DNA: TGTGCCAGCTCACCACAGGGGACTGACAATCAGCCCCAGCATTTT.

V usage is TRBV27 and J usage is TRBJ2-1; a possible D gene is TRBD2 (5 bases). CDR1 MNHEY and CDR2 SMNVEV come from the germline V gene (reference sequence). This CDR3 region has 16 residues. The V gene lost 1 base and the J gene lost 2 bases, with 12 bases spanning the gap. The CDR3 loop reads CASSLLARLTYNEQFF. The CDR3 DNA reads as TGTGCCAGCAGTTTATTAGCGAGGTTAACCTACAATGAGCAGTTCTTC.

The DNA for the CDR3 is TGTGCCAGCAGCTGGCTCCGGGGCGGGTCTGGGGCCAACGTCCTGACTTTC. Encoded protein: CASSWLRGGSGANVLTF. The chain carries TRBV13 and TRBJ2-6; D tentatively fits TRBD1 or TRBD2 (5 bases each). Trimming took off 4 bases at V and 1 base at J, with 14 bases between the two ends. This CDR3 is built from 17 residues. Looked up from germline, CDR1 is PRHDT and CDR2 is FYEKMQ (reference sequence). Variable domain in full (rest from reference TRBV13 and TRBJ2-6): AAGVIQSPRHLIKEKRETATLKCYPIPRHDTVYWYQQGPGQDPQFLISFYEKMQSDKGSIPDRFSAQQFSDYHSELNMSSLELGDSALYFCASSWLRGGSGANVLTFGAGSRLTVL.

The chain employs TRBV27 and TRBJ1-2, with TRBD1 matching over 7 bases. J was trimmed by 2 bases and V by 7 bases; bases with no gene match: 4. The CDR3 is made up of 13 amino acids. Per the germline V gene, CDR1 is MNHEY and CDR2 is SMNVEV (reference sequence). The CDR3 region is CASTRGQNYGYTF. The CDR3 coding sequence is TGTGCCAGCACCCGGGGACAGAACTATGGCTACACCTTC.

The chain carries TRBV6-5 and TRBJ1-4, with TRBD1 as a possible D gene (5 bases). Per germline, CDR1 MNHEY and CDR2 SVGAGI. The CDR3 loop spans 15 amino acids. V dropped 2 bases and J dropped 5 bases, with 12 bases sitting between them. DNA of the CDR3: TGTGCCAGCAGTTACCGGGGCGAGGGAAATGAAAAACTGTTTTTT. It is translated as CASSYRGEGNEKLFF.

The chain uses TRBV14 and TRBJ2-1, with 10 nucleotides matching TRBD2. CDR1 and CDR2 from the germline V gene are SGHDN and FVKESK. This CDR3 has 16 residues. The trim removed 2 bases at V and 6 bases at J, leaving 7 bases unmatched. CDR3 loop: CASSQLVSGRRNEQFF. The CDR3 nucleotides are TGTGCCAGCAGCCAATTAGTTAGCGGGAGGCGCAATGAGCAGTTCTTC.

V is TRBV5-1 and J is TRBJ1-4; D remains unclear. Germline V gives CDR1 SGHRS, CDR2 YFSETQ. V was trimmed by 0 bases and J by 7 bases, leaving 10 bases between them. The CDR3 loop spans 14 amino acids. This chain's CDR3 is CASSLVGISEKLFF. In nucleotides, the CDR3 is TGCGCCAGCAGCTTGGTAGGGATTAGTGAAAAACTGTTTTTT.

V and J are TRBV19 and TRBJ1-4, with D perhaps TRBD1 (6 bases). Trimming left V 3 bases short and J 1 base short, with 21 bases between. Per the germline V gene, CDR1 is LNHDA and CDR2 is SQIVND (reference sequence). The CDR3 loop spans 19 amino acids. CDR3 nucleotide sequence: TGTGCCAGTAGTATCCCACAGGGAAGGTCGGTTGGAACTAATGAAAAACTGTTTTTT. Translated, it gives CASSIPQGRSVGTNEKLFF.

With respect to this clone: The same CDR3 also results from other DNA sequences found in this sample. The V and J genes are TRBV9 and TRBJ2-2; 8 bases map to TRBD1. The CDR3 has 14 amino acids. V shed 7 bases, J shed 1 base, and the junction held 3 bases outside the gene matches. Looked up from germline, CDR1 is SGDLS and CDR2 is YYNGEE. CDR3 nucleotide sequence: TGTGCCAGCCGGGGGACAGGGAACACCGGGGAGCTGTTTTTT. Protein product: CASRGTGNTGELFF.

In this sample, this clone turned up once. The V gene is TRBV9, the J gene TRBJ2-1, with TRBD1 identical over 11 bases. The junction had 4 bases not matched to a gene; V was cut back by 4 bases and J by 7 bases. In germline, CDR1 is SGDLS, CDR2 YYNGEE. The CDR3 has 14 amino acids. CDR3 region: CASSTRDRGNEQFF. CDR3 bases: TGTGCCAGCAGCACCCGGGACAGGGGGAATGAGCAGTTCTTC.

Remarks on this clone: This specimen includes other DNA sequences encoding the same CDR3. The V and J genes are TRBV5-1 and TRBJ2-3; TRBD2 might be the D (5 bases). This CDR3 is built from 15 residues. The germline gives CDR1 SGHRS, CDR2 YFSETQ. With 1 base removed from V and 0 bases from J, the gap between germline ends came to 9 bases. The DNA of the CDR3 is TGCGCCAGCAGCTTGTCGGCGGGTAGCACAGATACGCAGTATTTT. Encoded protein: CASSLSAGSTDTQYF.

The CDR3: CASSTGLGSNEQFF. As DNA, the CDR3 is TGTGCCAGTTCTACAGGGTTAGGTAGCAATGAGCAGTTCTTC. The chain recombines TRBV19 with TRBJ2-1; TRBD1 might be the D (6 bases). V gave up 8 bases and J gave up 6 bases, with 17 bases separating them. The germline gives CDR1 LNHDA, CDR2 SQIVND (reference sequence). This CDR3 has 14 amino acids.

On this clone itself: This sample includes further DNA sequences coding for the same CDR3. This chain uses TRBV5-1 with TRBJ1-1; no clear D gene. Trimming removed 2 bases at V and 2 bases at J, with 7 bases between. Germline-derived CDR1 and CDR2 are SGHRS and YFSETQ. The CDR3 runs to 13 residues. The CDR3, as DNA: TGCGCCAGCAGCTTCCTGGCCAACACTGAAGCTTTCTTT. Translated: CASSFLANTEAFF.

The chain links TRBV7-9 to TRBJ2-7; D call uncertain. The V gene lost 2 bases and the J gene lost 2 bases, with 7 bases spanning the gap. The CDR3 has 13 residues. Germline V gene lookup returns CDR1 SEHNR and CDR2 FQNEAQ (reference sequence). CDR3 sequence: CASSLSIAYEQYF. The CDR3 coding sequence is TGTGCCAGCAGCTTATCTATAGCCTACGAGCAGTACTTC.

The chain combines TRBV5-1 with TRBJ1-2; 7 nucleotides line up with TRBD1. V dropped 3 bases and J dropped 7; count of bases not matched to a gene: 9. Per germline, CDR1 SGHRS and CDR2 YFSETQ. The CDR3 is made up of 14 amino acids. For the CDR3, the DNA is TGCGCCAGCAGCTCCACGACAGGGTTCCCTGGCTACACCTTC. Translation: CASSSTTGFPGYTF.

This sequence joins TRBV11-2 and TRBJ2-1; TRBD2 might be the D (6 bases). Germline CDR1 is SGHAT and CDR2 is FQNNGV. Trimming left V 7 bases short and J 4 bases short, with 20 bases between. This CDR3 region has 16 residues. In DNA form, the CDR3 reads TGTGCCAGCACCCCCGGTCGCGGCGGGGATTACAATGAGCAGTTCTTC. Its translation is CASTPGRGGDYNEQFF.

This chain connects TRBV5-1 to TRBJ2-2; TRBD2 agrees at 14 bases. There are 16 residues in the CDR3. V shed 4 bases and J 8 bases; nucleotides not matched to a gene: 7. Germline values: CDR1 SGHRS, CDR2 YFSETQ. CDR3 amino acids: CASSLRTSGRSGELFF. CDR3 bases: TGCGCCAGCAGCCTCCGGACTAGCGGGAGGTCAGGGGAGCTGTTTTTT.

The chain joins TRBV30 to TRBJ2-1; 11 bases map to TRBD2. V lost 0 bases to trimming and J lost 2 bases; unmatched junction nucleotides: 6. CDR3 size: 17 residues. Germline V gene lookup returns CDR1 GTSNPN and CDR2 SVGIG (reference sequence). CDR3 sequence reads: CAWSVGTSGAPYNEQFF. The DNA for the CDR3 is TGTGCCTGGAGTGTAGGGACTAGCGGAGCCCCCTACAATGAGCAGTTCTTC.

The rearrangement links TRBV6-1 to TRBJ1-1, with TRBD1 matching over 7 bases. The CDR3 length is 14 residues. Per germline, CDR1 MNHNS and CDR2 SASEGT. V shed 7 bases and J 7 bases; nucleotides not matched to a gene: 12. In DNA, the CDR3 is TGTGCCAGCAATAGGGGGACAGAAGGACGTGAAGCTTTCTTT. Its translation: CASNRGTEGREAFF.

Points on this clone: Other DNA sequences in this specimen translate into the identical CDR3. This sequence joins TRBV11-2 and TRBJ1-3; 8 nucleotides align to TRBD1. Germline V gene data show CDR1 as SGHAT and CDR2 as FQNNGV. Unmatched junction bases numbered 5, after V lost 3 bases and J lost 7 bases. The CDR3 spans 14 residues. The chain's CDR3 is CASSFTGGGNTIYF. Written as DNA, the CDR3 is TGTGCCAGCAGCTTCACAGGGGGGGGTAACACCATATATTTT.

The chain carries TRBV9 and TRBJ1-2; D call uncertain. Trimming removed 3 bases at V and 2 bases at J, with 14 bases between. Germline CDR1 SGDLS, CDR2 YYNGEE. This CDR3 is 15 amino acids long. CDR3 nucleotide sequence: TGTGCCAGCAGCGACCCCCGGGTAGGGAACTATGGCTACACCTTC. Amino acid sequence: CASSDPRVGNYGYTF. Looking up the rest from reference TRBV9 and TRBJ1-2 gives the full variable domain: DSGVTQTPKHLITATGQRVTLRCSPRSGDLSVYWYQQSLDQGLQFLIQYYNGEERAKGNILERFSAQQFPDLHSELNLSSLELGDSALYFCASSDPRVGNYGYTFGSGTRLTVV.

The chain joins TRBV7-8 to TRBJ2-2; a possible D gene is TRBD2 (7 bases). Germline assignment: CDR1 SGHVS and CDR2 FQNEAQ. The ends were cut back, 8 bases at V and 9 bases at J, with 13 bases in the middle. The CDR3 sequence is 12 residues long. The CDR3 bases are TGTGCCAGCGTACGGGGGGCCCGGGAGCTGTTTTTT. Residues: CASVRGARELFF.